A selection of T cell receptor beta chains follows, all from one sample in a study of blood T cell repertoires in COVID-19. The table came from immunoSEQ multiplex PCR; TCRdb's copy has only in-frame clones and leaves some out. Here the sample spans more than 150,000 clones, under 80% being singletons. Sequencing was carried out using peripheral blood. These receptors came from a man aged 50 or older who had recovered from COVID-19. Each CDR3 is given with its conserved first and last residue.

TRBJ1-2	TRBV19	CASSTGQGFYGYTF
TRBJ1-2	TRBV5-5	CASSPQLSNYGYTF
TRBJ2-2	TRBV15	CATSMPGQGGWGGELFF
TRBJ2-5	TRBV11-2	CASSILPTGTQYF
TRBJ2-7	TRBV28	CASRAWGQISSHEQYF
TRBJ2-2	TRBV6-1	CASSVLAGAYTGELFF
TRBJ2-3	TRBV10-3	CAISERAGHAGSASAQYF
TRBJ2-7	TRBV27	CASSFTVSYEQYF
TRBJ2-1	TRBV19	CASSSGRGYNEQFF
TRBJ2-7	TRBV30	CAWSTGTGLNEQYF
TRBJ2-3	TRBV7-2	CASSFPGVPDTQYF
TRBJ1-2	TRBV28	CASRWGDGGYTF
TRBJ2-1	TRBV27	CASSFLVAGGLNEQFF
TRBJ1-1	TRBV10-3	CAISEATDRGTEAFF
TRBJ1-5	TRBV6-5	CASSTGTGVLVPQHF
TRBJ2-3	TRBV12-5	CASGFSGATDTQYF
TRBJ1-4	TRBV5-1	CASSLEGTVVGNEKLFF
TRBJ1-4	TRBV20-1	CSASGQPNEKLFF
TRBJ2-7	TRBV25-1	CASSSQTYEQYF
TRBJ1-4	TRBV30	CAWSVPKGHNEKLFF
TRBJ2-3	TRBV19	CASSPGTGSDTQYF
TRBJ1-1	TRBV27	CASSLFGQGRGTEAFF
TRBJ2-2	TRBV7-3	CASSLRAFPIMDRGMTGELFF
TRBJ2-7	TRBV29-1	CSVSSGSEEQYF
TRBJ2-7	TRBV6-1	CASSESRSRGVTSYEQYF
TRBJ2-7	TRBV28	CAASGLAGGLEQYF
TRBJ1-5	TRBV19	CASSMAAGGNQPQHF
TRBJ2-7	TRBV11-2	CASSSGTGTYEQYF
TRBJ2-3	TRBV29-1	CSVEPGQGSDTQYF
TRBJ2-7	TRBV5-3	CARSLEGGRISYEQYF
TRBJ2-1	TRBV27	CASSAGLAGVSEQFF